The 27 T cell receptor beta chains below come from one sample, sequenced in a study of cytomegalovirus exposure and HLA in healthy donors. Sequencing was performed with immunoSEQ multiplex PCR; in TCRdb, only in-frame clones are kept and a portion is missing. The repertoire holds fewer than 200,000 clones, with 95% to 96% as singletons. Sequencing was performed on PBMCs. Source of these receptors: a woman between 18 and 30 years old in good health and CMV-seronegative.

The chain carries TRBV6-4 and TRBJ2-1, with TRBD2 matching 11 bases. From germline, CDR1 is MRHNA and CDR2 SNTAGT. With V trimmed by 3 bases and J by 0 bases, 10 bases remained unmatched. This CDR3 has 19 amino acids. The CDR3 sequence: CASSDSMLAGGSSYNEQFF. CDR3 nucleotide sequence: TGTGCCAGCAGTGATTCGATGCTAGCGGGGGGTAGCTCCTACAATGAGCAGTTCTTC.

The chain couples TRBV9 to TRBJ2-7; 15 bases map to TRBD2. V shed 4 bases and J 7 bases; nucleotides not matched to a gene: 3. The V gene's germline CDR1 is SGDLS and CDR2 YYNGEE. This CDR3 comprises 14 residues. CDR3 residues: CASSLGTSGGEQYF. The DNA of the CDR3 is TGTGCCAGCAGCCTTGGGACTAGCGGGGGGGAGCAGTACTTC.

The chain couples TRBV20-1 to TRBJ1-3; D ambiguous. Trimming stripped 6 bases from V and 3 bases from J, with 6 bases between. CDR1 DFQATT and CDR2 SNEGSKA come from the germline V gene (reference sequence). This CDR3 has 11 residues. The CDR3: CSAEGGNTIYF. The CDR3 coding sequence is TGCAGTGCGGAGGGTGGAAACACCATATATTTT.

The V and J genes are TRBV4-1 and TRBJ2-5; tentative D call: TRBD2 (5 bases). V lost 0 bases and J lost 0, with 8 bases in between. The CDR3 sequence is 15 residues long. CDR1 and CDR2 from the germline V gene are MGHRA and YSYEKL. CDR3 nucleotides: TGCGCCAGCAGCCAAGAAGAGCGGAACCAAGAGACCCAGTACTTC. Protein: CASSQEERNQETQYF.

CDR3 region: CASSVVGGGGETQYF. In DNA form, the CDR3 reads TGTGCCAGCAGCGTAGTAGGCGGGGGGGGAGAGACCCAGTACTTC. The chain employs TRBV9 and TRBJ2-5, with 9 bases matching TRBD2. Germline CDR1 reads SGDLS; CDR2 reads YYNGEE. CDR3 length: 15 amino acids. The J segment lost 4 bases and the V segment lost 0 bases, leaving 4 bases of the junction unmatched.

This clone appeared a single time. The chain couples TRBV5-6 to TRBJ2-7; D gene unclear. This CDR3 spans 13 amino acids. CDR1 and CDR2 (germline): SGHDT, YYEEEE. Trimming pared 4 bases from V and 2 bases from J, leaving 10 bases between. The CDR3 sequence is CASSTDTAYEQYF. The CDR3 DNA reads TGTGCCAGCAGCACTGACACCGCCTACGAGCAGTACTTC.

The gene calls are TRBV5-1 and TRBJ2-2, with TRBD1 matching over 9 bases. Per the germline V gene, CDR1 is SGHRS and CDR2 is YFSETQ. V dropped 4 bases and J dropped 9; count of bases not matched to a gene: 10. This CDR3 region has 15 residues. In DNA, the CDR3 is TGCGCCAGCAGCCCCTCGGGACAGGGAGTGAGGGAGCTGTTTTTT. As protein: CASSPSGQGVRELFF. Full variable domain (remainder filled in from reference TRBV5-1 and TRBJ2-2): KAGVTQTPRYLIKTRGQQVTLSCSPISGHRSVSWYQQTPGQGLQFLFEYFSETQRNKGNFPGRFSGRQFSNSRSEMNVSTLELGDSALYLCASSPSGQGVRELFFGEGSRLTVL.

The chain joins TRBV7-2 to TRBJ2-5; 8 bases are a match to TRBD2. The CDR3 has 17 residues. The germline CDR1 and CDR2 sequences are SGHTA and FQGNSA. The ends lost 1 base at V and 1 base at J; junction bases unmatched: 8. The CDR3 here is CASSLGLIAGGQETQYF. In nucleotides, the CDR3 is TGTGCCAGCAGCTTAGGTTTGATCGCGGGGGGCCAAGAGACCCAGTACTTC.

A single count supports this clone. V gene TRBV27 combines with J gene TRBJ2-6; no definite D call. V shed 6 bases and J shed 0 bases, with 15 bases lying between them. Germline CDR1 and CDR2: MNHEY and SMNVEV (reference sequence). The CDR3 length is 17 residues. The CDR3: CASSEILWSSGANVLTF. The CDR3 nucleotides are TGTGCCAGCAGCGAGATTCTTTGGAGCTCTGGGGCCAACGTCCTGACTTTC.

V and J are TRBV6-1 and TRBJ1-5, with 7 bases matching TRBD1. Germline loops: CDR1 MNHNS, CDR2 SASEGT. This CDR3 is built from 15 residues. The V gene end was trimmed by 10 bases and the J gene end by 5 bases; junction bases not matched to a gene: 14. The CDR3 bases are TGTGCCACAATAGACAGGGATCCCCCCCATCAGCCCCAGCATTTT. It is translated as CATIDRDPPHQPQHF.

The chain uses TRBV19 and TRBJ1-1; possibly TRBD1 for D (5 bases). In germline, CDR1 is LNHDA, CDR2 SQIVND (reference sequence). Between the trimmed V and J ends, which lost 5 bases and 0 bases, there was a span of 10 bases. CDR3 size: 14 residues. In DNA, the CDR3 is TGTGCCAGTAGTGATGACAGTCTGAACACTGAAGCTTTCTTT. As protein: CASSDDSLNTEAFF. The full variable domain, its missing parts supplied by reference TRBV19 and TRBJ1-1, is DGGITQSPKYLFRKEGQNVTLSCEQNLNHDAMYWYRQDPGQGLRLIYYSQIVNDFQKGDIAEGYSVSREKKESFPLTVTSAQKNPTAFYLCASSDDSLNTEAFFGQGTRLTVV.

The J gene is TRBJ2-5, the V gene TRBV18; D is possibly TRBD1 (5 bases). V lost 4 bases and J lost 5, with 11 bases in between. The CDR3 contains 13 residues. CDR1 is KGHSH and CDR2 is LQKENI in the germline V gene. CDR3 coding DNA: TGTGCCAGCTCACAACAGGTATCGGAGACCCAGTACTTC. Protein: CASSQQVSETQYF.

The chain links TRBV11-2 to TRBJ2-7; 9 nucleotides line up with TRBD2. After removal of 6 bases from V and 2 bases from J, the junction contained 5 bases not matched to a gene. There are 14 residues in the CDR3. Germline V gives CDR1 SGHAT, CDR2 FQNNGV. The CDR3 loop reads CASRFAGGTYEQYF. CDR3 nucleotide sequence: TGTGCCAGCAGGTTTGCGGGGGGGACCTACGAGCAGTACTTC.

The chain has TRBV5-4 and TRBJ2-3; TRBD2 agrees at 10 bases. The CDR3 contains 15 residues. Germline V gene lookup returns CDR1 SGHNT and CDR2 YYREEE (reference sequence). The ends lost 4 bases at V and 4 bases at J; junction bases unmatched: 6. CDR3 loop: CASSPVSGGPDTQYF. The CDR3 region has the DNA TGTGCCAGCAGCCCTGTTAGCGGGGGGCCAGATACGCAGTATTTT.

CDR3 nucleotide sequence: TGTGCCAGCAGTTTAGCGAGCTCCTACAATGAGCAGTTCTTC. This gives the protein CASSLASSYNEQFF. V gene TRBV6-5 combines with J gene TRBJ2-1; possible D gene TRBD2, 5 bases. V lost 4 bases, J lost 0 bases, and 7 bases lay in between. In germline, CDR1 is MNHEY, CDR2 SVGAGI. The CDR3 is 14 amino acids.

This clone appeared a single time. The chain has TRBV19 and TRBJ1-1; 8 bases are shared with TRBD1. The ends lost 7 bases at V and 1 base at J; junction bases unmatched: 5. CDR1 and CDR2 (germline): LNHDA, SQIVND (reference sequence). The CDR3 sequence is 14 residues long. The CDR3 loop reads CASKTGTGNTEAFF. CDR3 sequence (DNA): TGTGCCAGTAAAACCGGGACAGGGAACACTGAAGCTTTCTTT. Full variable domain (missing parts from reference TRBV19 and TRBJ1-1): DGGITQSPKYLFRKEGQNVTLSCEQNLNHDAMYWYRQDPGQGLRLIYYSQIVNDFQKGDIAEGYSVSREKKESFPLTVTSAQKNPTAFYLCASKTGTGNTEAFFGQGTRLTVV.

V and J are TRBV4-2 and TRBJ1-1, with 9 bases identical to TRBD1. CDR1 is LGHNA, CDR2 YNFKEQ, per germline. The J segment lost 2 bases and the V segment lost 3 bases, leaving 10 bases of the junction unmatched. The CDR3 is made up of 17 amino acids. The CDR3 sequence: CASSHPNPGQGNTEAFF. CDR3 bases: TGTGCCAGCAGCCACCCCAACCCGGGACAGGGCAACACTGAAGCTTTCTTT.

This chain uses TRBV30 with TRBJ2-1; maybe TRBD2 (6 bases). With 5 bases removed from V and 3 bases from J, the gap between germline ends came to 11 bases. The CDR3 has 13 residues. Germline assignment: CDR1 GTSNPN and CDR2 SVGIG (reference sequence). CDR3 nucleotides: TGTGCCTGGGAGACTAGTTTCTACAATGAGCAGTTCTTC. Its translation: CAWETSFYNEQFF.

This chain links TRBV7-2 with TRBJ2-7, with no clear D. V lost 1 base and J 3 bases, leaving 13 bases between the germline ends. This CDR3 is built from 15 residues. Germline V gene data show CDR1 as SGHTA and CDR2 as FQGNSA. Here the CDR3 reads CASSLGVADIYEQYF. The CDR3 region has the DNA TGTGCCAGCAGCTTAGGAGTGGCCGACATCTACGAGCAGTACTTC.

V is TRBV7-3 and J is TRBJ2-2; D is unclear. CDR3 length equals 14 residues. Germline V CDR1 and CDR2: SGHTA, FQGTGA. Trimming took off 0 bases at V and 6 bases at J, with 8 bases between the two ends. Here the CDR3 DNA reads TGTGCCAGCAGCTTAACGAGGATCCCCGGGGAGCTGTTTTTT. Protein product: CASSLTRIPGELFF. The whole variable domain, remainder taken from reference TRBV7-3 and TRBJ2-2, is GAGVSQTPSNKVTEKGKYVELRCDPISGHTALYWYRQSLGQGPEFLIYFQGTGAADDSGLPNDRFFAVRPEGSVSTLKIQRTERGDSAVYLCASSLTRIPGELFFGEGSRLTVL.

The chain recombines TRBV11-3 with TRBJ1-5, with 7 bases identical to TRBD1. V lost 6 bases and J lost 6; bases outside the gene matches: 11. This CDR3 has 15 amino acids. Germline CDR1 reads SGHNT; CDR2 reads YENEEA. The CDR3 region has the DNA TGTGCCAGCAGGAGATTCGAGGGGGCGGCTCAGCCCCAGCATTTT. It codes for CASRRFEGAAQPQHF.

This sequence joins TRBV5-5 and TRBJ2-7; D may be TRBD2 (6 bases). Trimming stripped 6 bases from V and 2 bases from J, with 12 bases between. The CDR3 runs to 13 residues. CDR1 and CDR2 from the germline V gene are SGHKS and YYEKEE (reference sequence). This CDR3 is CASTGGTTYEQYF. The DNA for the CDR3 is TGTGCCAGCACCGGAGGGACCACCTACGAGCAGTACTTC.

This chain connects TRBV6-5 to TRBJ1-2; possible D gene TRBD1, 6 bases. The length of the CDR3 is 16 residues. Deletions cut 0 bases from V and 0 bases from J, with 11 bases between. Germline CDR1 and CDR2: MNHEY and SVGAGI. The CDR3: CASSYSISGANYGYTF. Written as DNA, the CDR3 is TGTGCCAGCAGTTACTCGATTTCAGGGGCTAACTATGGCTACACCTTC.

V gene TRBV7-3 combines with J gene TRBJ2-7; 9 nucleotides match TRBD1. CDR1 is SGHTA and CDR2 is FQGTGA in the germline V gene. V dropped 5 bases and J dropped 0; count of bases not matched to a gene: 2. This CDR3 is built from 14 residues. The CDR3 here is CASSEQGASYEQYF. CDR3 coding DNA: TGTGCCAGCAGCGAACAGGGGGCCTCCTACGAGCAGTACTTC.

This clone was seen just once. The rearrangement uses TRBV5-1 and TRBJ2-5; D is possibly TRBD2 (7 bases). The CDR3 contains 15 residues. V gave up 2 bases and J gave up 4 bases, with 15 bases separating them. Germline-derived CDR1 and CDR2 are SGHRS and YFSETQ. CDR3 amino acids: CASSFGGGARETQYF. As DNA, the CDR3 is TGCGCCAGCAGCTTTGGTGGGGGGGCTCGAGAGACCCAGTACTTC.

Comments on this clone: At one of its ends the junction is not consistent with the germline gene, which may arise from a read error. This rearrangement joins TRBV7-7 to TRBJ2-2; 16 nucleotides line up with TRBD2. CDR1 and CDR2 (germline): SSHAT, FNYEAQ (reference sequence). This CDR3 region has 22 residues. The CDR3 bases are TGTGCTAGCAGCTTAGAAACCCTACCGGGACTAGCGGGGGGGCTCAGCACCGGGGAGCTGTTTTTT. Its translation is CASSLETLPGLAGGLSTGELFF.

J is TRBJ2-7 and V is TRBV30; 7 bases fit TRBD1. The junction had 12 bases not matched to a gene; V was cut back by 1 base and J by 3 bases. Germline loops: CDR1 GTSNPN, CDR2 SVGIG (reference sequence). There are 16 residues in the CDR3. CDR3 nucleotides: TGTGCCTGGAGTGAAGGTATAGACAGGGTAGGCTACGAGCAGTACTTC. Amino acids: CAWSEGIDRVGYEQYF.